This T cell receptor beta chain comes out of a study of OX40 agonist ivuxolimab in advanced cancers. The CDR3 runs 15 residues. Trimming took 6 bases from V and 6 from J; bases not matched to a gene: 10. The germline V gene has CDR1 MNHEY and CDR2 SVGAGI. Repertoires were generated with immunoSEQ multiplex PCR, while TCRdb's copy carries only in-frame clones and drops some. The sample holds some 80,000 clones, 80% to 90% seen once. The source was CD4+ or CD8+ T cells sorted from blood, collected in a trial of the OX40 agonist ivuxolimab. This TCR was sampled from an adult with an advanced solid tumor such as melanoma, head and neck, liver or kidney cancer. The chain employs TRBV6-5 and TRBJ2-3; 9 positions match TRBD2. CDR3 protein: CASRGSGGLRDTQYF. DNA of the CDR3: TGTGCCAGCAGGGGTAGCGGGGGCCTTAGGGATACGCAGTATTTT.